Below are 27 T cell receptor beta chains sequenced from a single sample in a study of regulatory T cells in long-lasting Graves disease. Time point described: newly diagnosed GD, antithyroid drugs for less than 3 months. Extracted PBMC RNA gave rise to the TCR library. With iRepertoire HTBI primers and Arm-PCR of CDR3 regions, TCR beta libraries were built. Via MiXCR, TCRdb re-called the multiplex PCR reads, giving one row per CDR3 protein. The data contain 400,000 to 500,000 distinct CDR3 sequences, about 15% of them singletons. A further study also used this sample, focusing on T cells in Graves' hyperthyroidism and ophthalmopathy.

Specimen: peripheral blood mononuclear cells (PBMCs), collected at new diagnosis, from a patient treated with antithyroid drugs. These receptors all come from a woman aged 40-49 years with Graves disease.

This clonotype has a handful of counts. V and J are TRBV15 and TRBJ2-3, with TRBD2 identical over 8 bases. Germline assignment: CDR1 LNHNV and CDR2 YYDKDF (reference sequence). This CDR3 has 16 amino acids. V gave up 1 base and J gave up 2 bases; unmatched junction bases: 5. CDR3 DNA sequence: TGTGCCACCAGCAGAGTCGGAGCGGGAGCCACAGATACGCAGTATTTT. Its translation is CATSRVGAGATDTQYF.

This clonotype was seen repeatedly, ten times or more. This chain links TRBV3-1 with TRBJ2-2; D ambiguous. Germline CDR1 and CDR2: LGHDT and YNNKEL (reference sequence). CDR3 size: 13 residues. The V end was cut by 4 bases, the J end by 5 bases, with 8 bases between. CDR3 sequence reads: CASSRRWTGELFF. CDR3 bases: TGTGCCAGCAGCCGCAGGTGGACCGGGGAGCTGTTTTTT.

For the CDR3, the DNA is TGTGCCAGCAGGACCCTAGGCTTGAATGGCTACACCTTC. Translation gives CASRTLGLNGYTF. The gene calls are TRBV2 and TRBJ1-2; D is uncertain. This CDR3 comprises 13 residues. The V end lost 6 bases, the J end lost 6 bases, and 14 bases lay between the germline ends. Germline values: CDR1 SNHLY, CDR2 FYNNEI.

This clonotype was picked up many times. The chain links TRBV11-2 to TRBJ2-7, with TRBD1 as a possible D gene (6 bases). This CDR3 has 16 amino acids. With 4 bases removed from V and 0 bases from J, the gap between germline ends came to 16 bases. CDR1 and CDR2 (germline): SGHAT, FQNNGV. This chain's CDR3 is CASSYGTIDSSYEQYF. In DNA form, the CDR3 reads TGTGCCAGCAGCTATGGGACAATAGATAGCTCCTACGAGCAGTACTTC.

At least ten counts were recorded for this clonotype. The rearrangement joins TRBV5-1 to TRBJ1-2; D may be TRBD1 (6 bases). Trimming took 0 bases from V and 6 from J, leaving 9 bases between them. CDR1 and CDR2 (germline): SGHRS, YFSETQ. This CDR3 has 13 amino acids. The CDR3 bases are TGCGCCAGCAGCTTGGAGGGGGGAGATGGCTACACCTTC. It specifies CASSLEGGDGYTF.

In the case of this clonotype: This likely came from a read error, as a far larger clone is one base away. This likely comes from a read error, as the CDR3 has no conserved phenylalanine or tryptophan at its end. The chain is built from TRBV2 and TRBJ2-7; 8 bases fit TRBD1. The J call may not be correct, given that the DNA end is closer to TRBJ2-5. From germline, CDR1 is SNHLY and CDR2 FYNNEI. The CDR3 length is 14 residues. The CDR3 protein is CASSDRTGFETQYS. CDR3 nucleotide sequence: TGTGCCAGCAGTGATCGGACAGGGTTCGAGACCCAGTACTCC.

This clonotype showed up many times. The chain joins TRBV28 to TRBJ2-7; 10 bases align to TRBD2. CDR3 length: 15 amino acids. V dropped 6 bases and J dropped 0; count of bases not matched to a gene: 5. Per germline, CDR1 MDHEN and CDR2 SYDVKM. CDR3 coding DNA: TGTGCCAGCAGCGCAGCGGGAGGGGGCTCCTACGAGCAGTACTTC. This encodes CASSAAGGGSYEQYF. The full variable domain, rest sourced from reference TRBV28 and TRBJ2-7, is DVKVTQSSRYLVKRTGEKVFLECVQDMDHENMFWYRQDPGLGLRLIYFSYDVKMKEKGDIPEGYSVSREKKERFSLILESASTNQTSMYLCASSAAGGGSYEQYFGPGTRLTVT.

This clonotype was seen just once. The V and J genes are TRBV27 and TRBJ2-1; 12 bases fit TRBD1. This CDR3 has 19 residues. Trimming cost V 2 bases and J 3 bases; bases outside gene matches: 11. Germline CDR1 and CDR2: MNHEY and SMNVEV (reference sequence). This CDR3 is CASSLPRDRGREGYNEQFF. In nucleotides, the CDR3 is TGTGCCAGCAGTTTACCGCGGGACAGGGGGCGCGAAGGCTACAATGAGCAGTTCTTC.

In the case of this clonotype: The junction shows a germline mismatch at one end, possibly a read error. The genes are TRBV12-3 or TRBV12-4 and TRBJ2-7; a weak D match, TRBD1 (6 bases). The CDR3 has 14 amino acids. CDR3 DNA: TGTGCCTGCAGTAAACAGGGTTGGGCCTACGAGCAGTACTTC. Its protein product is CACSKQGWAYEQYF.

This clonotype showed up just a few times. V gene TRBV12-3 or TRBV12-4 combines with J gene TRBJ2-1; D may be TRBD2 (7 bases). The CDR3 runs 15 residues. V was cut by 6 bases and J by 7 bases, with 19 bases left in between. The CDR3 is CASSRLKGGGNEQFF. The CDR3 DNA follows: TGTGCCAGCAGCCGGTTGAAGGGAGGGGGGAATGAGCAGTTCTTC.

This clonotype was detected many times. The V gene is TRBV7-2, the J gene TRBJ2-1; D may be TRBD2 (5 bases). The V and J ends lost 1 base and 2 bases respectively, with 9 bases between them. Germline values: CDR1 SGHTA, CDR2 FQGNSA. This CDR3 region has 15 residues. This chain's CDR3 is CASSLVAGPYNEQFF. Written as DNA, the CDR3 is TGTGCCAGCAGCTTAGTGGCGGGCCCCTACAATGAGCAGTTCTTC.

This clonotype has a count of ten or more. The chain employs TRBV19 and TRBJ2-5, with D perhaps TRBD1 or TRBD2 (5 bases each). This CDR3 is 14 amino acids long. V lost 2 bases to trimming and J lost 5 bases, with 12 bases between them. Germline CDR1 is LNHDA and CDR2 is SQIVND (reference sequence). For the CDR3, the DNA is TGTGCCAGTAGTATACAGGACGGGACCGAGACCCAGTACTTC. Translation gives CASSIQDGTETQYF.

About this clonotype: A much larger clone differs by one base, so this may be a read error. The chain has TRBV5-8 and TRBJ2-1, with no clear D. The CDR3 extends over 15 amino acids. From germline, CDR1 is SGHTS and CDR2 YDEGEE. CDR3 protein: CASSFMGSAQETEYF. CDR3 nucleotide sequence: TGTGCCAGCAGCTTCATGGGGTCCGCCCAAGAGACCGAGTACTTC.

The V and J genes are TRBV7-8 and TRBJ2-1; 13 nucleotides align to TRBD2. Germline CDR1 is SGHVS and CDR2 is FQNEAQ. The CDR3 extends over 18 amino acids. V dropped 3 bases and J dropped 7; count of bases not matched to a gene: 12. Written as DNA, the CDR3 is TGTGCCAGCAGCTTCCGGACTAGCGGGAGCGCCAAGGGTAATGAGCAGTTCTTC. Translation gives CASSFRTSGSAKGNEQFF.

This clonotype was seen repeatedly, ten times or more. V and J are TRBV11-2 and TRBJ1-1; maybe TRBD1 (5 bases). This CDR3 comprises 13 residues. The V end lost 3 bases, the J end lost 6 bases, and 11 bases lay between the germline ends. Germline CDR1 is SGHAT and CDR2 is FQNNGV. CDR3 DNA: TGTGCCAGCAGCTTTGTTCGGGGGTCTGAAGCTTTCTTT. Its translation: CASSFVRGSEAFF. The full variable domain, rest sourced from reference TRBV11-2 and TRBJ1-1, is EAGVAQSPRYKIIEKRQSVAFWCNPISGHATLYWYQQILGQGPKLLIQFQNNGVVDDSQLPKDRFSAERLKGVDSTLKIQPAKLEDSAVYLCASSFVRGSEAFFGQGTRLTVV.

This clonotype occurred a few times. V and J are TRBV7-8 and TRBJ1-1, with 9 bases aligning to TRBD1. This CDR3 comprises 14 residues. Germline CDR1 reads SGHVS; CDR2 reads FQNEAQ. The V gene end was trimmed by 5 bases and the J gene end by 4 bases; junction bases not matched to a gene: 5. CDR3 region: CASSKQTGGTEAFF. Here the CDR3 DNA reads TGTGCCAGCAGCAAACAGACAGGGGGCACTGAAGCTTTCTTT. The complete variable domain, with remaining parts taken from reference TRBV7-8 and TRBJ1-1, reads GAGVSQSPRYKVAKRGQDVALRCDPISGHVSLFWYQQALGQGPEFLTYFQNEAQLDKSGLPSDRFFAERPEGSVSTLKIQRTQQEDSAVYLCASSKQTGGTEAFFGQGTRLTVV.

This clonotype was picked up many times. The gene calls are TRBV12-3 or TRBV12-4 and TRBJ2-1; 7 bases agree with TRBD1. This CDR3 has 15 residues. V trimming: 4 bases; J trimming: 6 bases; junction bases outside the gene matches: 9. In nucleotides, the CDR3 is TGTGCCAGCAGTTCCCGTGGGACAGCTATCAATGAGCAGTTCTTC. Translating it yields CASSSRGTAINEQFF.

The table lists this clonotype with many counts. The rearrangement joins TRBV5-1 to TRBJ2-4; 10 nucleotides agree with TRBD1. Germline lookup yields CDR1 SGHRS and CDR2 YFSETQ. V shed 1 base and J 7 bases; nucleotides not matched to a gene: 11. The CDR3 consists of 17 residues. CDR3 in DNA: TGCGCCAGCAGCTTGATAGGAGACAGGGGGCGCGAGAACATTCAGTACTTC. It translates to CASSLIGDRGRENIQYF.

The table lists this clonotype with many counts. The chain has TRBV20-1 and TRBJ2-5; TRBD2 matches at 13 bases. Trimming took 5 bases from V and 0 from J; bases not matched to a gene: 12. Germline CDR1 is DFQATT and CDR2 is SNEGSKA (reference sequence). The CDR3 totals 18 residues. CDR3 coding DNA: TGCAGTGCTCTCCTATACCCGGGACTAGCGGGGTACCAAGAGACCCAGTACTTC. This encodes CSALLYPGLAGYQETQYF.

This clonotype was counted many times. The chain links TRBV12-3 or TRBV12-4 to TRBJ1-2; 7 nucleotides match TRBD1. This CDR3 comprises 15 residues. V lost 3 bases, J lost 8 bases, and 12 bases stayed unmatched. The DNA for the CDR3 is TGTGCCAGCAGTTTCTCGAGGGGGCTGTGGGACGGCTACACCTTC. Translation: CASSFSRGLWDGYTF.

This chain connects TRBV7-8 to TRBJ1-5; 9 bases agree with TRBD1. Unmatched junction bases numbered 7, after V lost 5 bases and J lost 5 bases. The CDR3 runs to 15 residues. The germline CDR1 and CDR2 sequences are SGHVS and FQNEAQ. CDR3 protein: CASSPDRGGHQPQHF. In DNA form, the CDR3 reads TGTGCCAGCAGCCCAGACAGGGGGGGCCATCAGCCCCAGCATTTT. Complete variable domain (other parts from reference TRBV7-8 and TRBJ1-5): GAGVSQSPRYKVAKRGQDVALRCDPISGHVSLFWYQQALGQGPEFLTYFQNEAQLDKSGLPSDRFFAERPEGSVSTLKIQRTQQEDSAVYLCASSPDRGGHQPQHFGDGTRLSIL.

To note about this clonotype: Possible read error: a much larger clone is one base away. This chain links TRBV20-1 with TRBJ2-2; D may correspond to TRBD1 or TRBD2 (5 bases each). The CDR3 has 16 amino acids. Germline V gives CDR1 DFQATT, CDR2 SNEGSKA (reference sequence). V was pared by 6 bases and J by 1 base, with 18 bases between. DNA for the CDR3: TGCAGTGCCTTCCTCCCCGGGACCAGGAACACCGGGGAGCTGTTTTTT. Protein product: CSAFLPGTRNTGELFF.

This clonotype was counted many times. The chain employs TRBV24-1 and TRBJ1-6, with 7 bases identical to TRBD1. This CDR3 is built from 18 residues. J was trimmed by 8 bases and V by 0 bases; bases with no gene match: 12. Germline CDR1 and CDR2: KGHDR and SFDVKD. CDR3 in DNA: TGTGCCACCAGTGATTTGCCGAGAGACCGGGACAGACATTCACCCCTCCACTTT. As protein: CATSDLPRDRDRHSPLHF.

In this sample, this clonotype turned up many times. This chain connects TRBV14 to TRBJ2-7; weak D call: TRBD1 (5 bases). The CDR3 runs to 17 residues. Looked up from germline, CDR1 is SGHDN and CDR2 is FVKESK. The ends were cut back, 2 bases at V and 0 bases at J, with 17 bases in the middle. The chain's CDR3 is CASSQSPGSGISYEQYF. In DNA, the CDR3 is TGTGCCAGCAGCCAATCACCCGGTTCAGGGATCTCCTACGAGCAGTACTTC.

This clonotype showed up many times. This rearrangement joins TRBV29-1 to TRBJ2-7; the D gene is possibly TRBD2 (5 bases). Germline V lookup: CDR1 SQVTM, CDR2 ANQGSEA. CDR3 length: 12 amino acids. The germline V and J ends were trimmed by 3 bases and 7 bases, with 13 bases remaining between them. CDR3 residues: CSVDPGTREQYF. Here the CDR3 DNA reads TGCAGCGTTGATCCGGGAACGAGGGAGCAGTACTTC.

This clonotype was found many times. This chain uses TRBV28 with TRBJ2-7, with 7 positions matching TRBD1. Germline values: CDR1 MDHEN, CDR2 SYDVKM. CDR3 length: 15 amino acids. The junction had 7 bases not matched to a gene; V was cut back by 3 bases and J by 2 bases. The CDR3 loop reads CASSFRQGGPYEQYF. For the CDR3, the DNA is TGTGCCAGCAGTTTTCGACAGGGTGGGCCCTACGAGCAGTACTTC.

This clonotype has at least ten counts. The chain uses TRBV5-1 and TRBJ2-2, with 8 bases that match TRBD2. Germline CDR1 reads SGHRS; CDR2 reads YFSETQ. The CDR3 extends over 16 amino acids. With V trimmed by 0 bases and J by 8 bases, 9 bases remained unmatched. The CDR3 DNA reads TGCGCCAGCAGCTTGGCGTCGGGAGGGATCCAAGGGGAGCTGTTTTTT. Encoded protein: CASSLASGGIQGELFF.